These 6 T cell receptor beta chains share one sample of origin, sequenced in a study of blood T cell repertoires in COVID-19. TCRdb's copy holds only in-frame clones and misses some; the assay was immunoSEQ multiplex PCR. The repertoire includes about 220,000 clones, 90% of them detected once, and roughly 16% sits in the top ten. Material for sequencing was PBMCs or T cells enriched from blood (not recorded which). The receptors shown here come from a man aged 25-45 years who had been exposed to COVID-19.

The chain is built from TRBV19 and TRBJ2-2; D is perhaps TRBD2 (5 bases). The CDR3 runs 15 residues. The germline CDR1 and CDR2 sequences are LNHDA and SQIVND (reference sequence). With 3 bases removed from V and 4 bases from J, the gap between germline ends came to 12 bases. CDR3 sequence: CASSIGILSTGELFF. The CDR3 coding sequence is TGTGCCAGTAGTATCGGGATCCTAAGCACCGGGGAGCTGTTTTTT.

The rearrangement joins TRBV7-3 to TRBJ2-6; unclear D gene. Trimming left V 5 bases short and J 2 bases short, with 10 bases between. Germline V gives CDR1 SGHTA, CDR2 FQGTGA. The CDR3 extends over 15 amino acids. CDR3 amino acids: CASSARVAGANVLTF. CDR3 in DNA: TGTGCCAGCAGCGCAAGAGTGGCTGGGGCCAACGTCCTGACTTTC.

This clone was seen just once. The chain carries TRBV12-2 and TRBJ2-1; the table gives TRBD2 as D, unverified against the DNA. TRBV12-2 is a documented pseudogene. This CDR3 has 16 amino acids. The DNA for the CDR3 is TGTGCAAGTCGCTCTCAGGTTCCGAGCGGAGACAATGAGCAGTTCTTC. Its protein product is CASRSQVPSGDNEQFF.

This clone turned up a few times. V and J are TRBV4-2 and TRBJ1-1; D remains unclear. Germline CDR1 reads LGHNA; CDR2 reads YNFKEQ. V lost 0 bases to trimming and J lost 1 base, with 6 bases between them. This CDR3 has 14 amino acids. CDR3 region: CASSQDPKNTEAFF. CDR3 in DNA: TGTGCCAGCAGCCAAGACCCAAAGAACACTGAAGCTTTCTTT.

This chain joins TRBV6-5 and TRBJ1-2; maybe TRBD1 (5 bases). The germline V gene encodes CDR1 MNHEY and CDR2 SVGAGI. This CDR3 has 15 residues. With 0 bases removed from V and 6 bases from J, the gap between germline ends came to 14 bases. CDR3 coding DNA: TGTGCCAGCAGTTACTCGATTGTCCAGGGAAATGGCTACACCTTC. Translating gives CASSYSIVQGNGYTF.

The genes are TRBV7-2 and TRBJ1-2; D remains ambiguous. The germline gives CDR1 SGHTA, CDR2 FQGNSA. V lost 2 bases, J lost 8 bases, and 21 bases lay in between. The CDR3 is made up of 16 amino acids. CDR3 amino acids: CASSLFLVEPSRGYTF. The CDR3 DNA is TGTGCCAGCAGCTTATTTCTGGTGGAGCCATCGAGGGGCTACACCTTC. The whole variable domain, filled in from reference TRBV7-2 and TRBJ1-2, reads GAGVSQSPSNKVTEKGKDVELRCDPISGHTALYWYRQSLGQGLEFLIYFQGNSAPDKSGLPSDRFSAERTGGSVSTLTIQRTQQEDSAVYLCASSLFLVEPSRGYTFGSGTRLTVV.